The sequence of this TCR beta chain was determined in a study of cytotoxic CD8 clonotypes in ibrutinib-treated CLL. A 1 in 200,000 to 1 in 1 million T cell depth was the sequencing target. Repertoires were generated with immunoSEQ multiplex PCR, while TCRdb's copy carries only in-frame clones and drops some. The table has some 84,000 clones, approximately 86% seen once. The germline V and J ends were trimmed by 2 bases and 2 bases, with 7 bases remaining between them. Germline V gene data show CDR1 as LNHDA and CDR2 as SQIVND (reference sequence). There are 14 residues in the CDR3. V and J are TRBV19 and TRBJ1-5; D call uncertain. This TCR was sampled from a human donor with chronic lymphocytic leukemia. The source was PBMCs, collected before ibrutinib treatment. This CDR3 is CASSIKLGNQPQHF. CDR3 coding DNA: TGTGCCAGTAGTATAAAGTTGGGCAATCAGCCCCAGCATTTT.